This T cell receptor (beta chain) was observed in a study of STAT5B mutations in CD4+ large granular lymphocyte leukemia. The V end was cut by 11 bases, the J end by 7 bases, with 17 bases between. This CDR3 spans 12 amino acids. CDR1 and CDR2 (germline): MNHNS, SASEGT. The assay was run at survey level. The table came from immunoSEQ multiplex PCR; TCRdb's copy has only in-frame clones and leaves some out. The sample has over 25,000 clones, 65% to 80% seen once. As for this clone: Its antigen remains unknown.

General study results and limits: About 26% of private leukemic clonotypes occurred rarely in other patients' non-leukemic repertoires.

This clonotype originated in a human donor in good health. The chain recombines TRBV6-1 with TRBJ2-5; D gene unclear. The sample comprised CD4+ T cells from blood buffy coats. The CDR3 reads CALLSLGGTQYF. CDR3 nucleotides: TGTGCCCTCCTCTCCCTCGGCGGGACCCAGTACTTC.